This T cell receptor beta chain stems from a study of cytomegalovirus exposure and HLA in healthy donors. Overall study: A previous analysis identified approximately 120 million unique TCR beta sequences derived from around 200 million T cells.

The V end was cut by 5 bases, the J end by 0 bases, with 16 bases between. Germline V gene lookup returns CDR1 SGHTA and CDR2 FQGTGA. The CDR3 is 16 residues long. Overall study findings and caveats: In a later analysis, CMV-associated beta chains were mostly HLA-associated, it appeared. An analysis done earlier found most TCR beta V segments productive about 87% or about 30% of the time. A link between a missense DCLRE1C variant and TCR beta V- and J-gene trimming emerged from a later analysis.

In its sample, this clone was seen once. Its matching antigen is unknown. The study ran its PCR with 60 Vbeta and 13 Jbeta primers. The protocol was immunoSEQ multiplex PCR, while the TCRdb copy is restricted to in-frame clones and leaves out a portion. Of about 130,000 clones detected, about four fifths appear once; the ten largest clones hold over 3%. The sequence was collected from a woman aged 40 to 49 in good health and CMV-seronegative. This chain joins TRBV7-3 and TRBJ1-1; D perhaps matches TRBD1 (6 bases). Sequencing was performed on PBMCs. CDR3 region: CASSPRGGLLNTEAFF. Written as DNA, the CDR3 is TGTGCCAGCAGCCCCCGGGGGGGGCTCTTGAACACTGAAGCTTTCTTT.